This T cell receptor (beta chain) emerged from a study of T-cell reconstitution after alpha-beta-depleted transplantation in children. Preparation of the TCRbeta library was carried out with unique molecular identifiers. TCRdb itself ran the PCR reads through MiXCR, one entry per CDR3 protein. The sample carries about 300,000 distinct CDR3 sequences, 6% to 10% recorded once. Study conclusions and caveats: T cells produced anew were the main source of T-cell counts and diversity one year after transplant. There were reportedly several hundred expanded graft clones from which alpha-beta T cells came about two months after transplant. The high TCRbeta diversity at day 60 in some patients came from surviving recipient T cells and thymic progenitors.

This CDR3 is 13 amino acids long. V was trimmed by 8 bases and J by 2 bases, leaving 12 bases between them. CDR1 is MDHEN, CDR2 SYDVKM, per germline. This clonotype showed up many times. Its antigen is unknown. Source: peripheral blood, taken 360 days after TCRalphabeta/CD19-depleted stem cell transplant. The chain recombines TRBV28 with TRBJ2-5, with D possibly being TRBD2 (6 bases). This receptor was obtained from a female patient aged 2-9 years who had a stem cell transplant for Fanconi anemia, so the T cells may come from the graft donor. Here the CDR3 reads CASGGRRQETQYF. Here the CDR3 DNA reads TGTGCCAGCGGAGGGCGCAGACAAGAGACCCAGTACTTC.